The next 28 T cell receptor beta chains were all read from a single sample in a study of cytomegalovirus exposure and HLA in healthy donors. 60 Vbeta and 13 Jbeta primers were used in PCR. TCRdb's copy holds only in-frame clones and misses some; the assay was immunoSEQ multiplex PCR. Of some 130,000 clones in the sample, about 80% were seen once. The source material was PBMCs. The receptors stem from a middle-aged man in good health and CMV-seropositive.

This clone is a singleton in its sample. The J gene is TRBJ1-1, the V gene TRBV28; the D is unclear. V lost 6 bases to trimming and J lost 5 bases, with 19 bases between them. CDR3 size: 15 residues. Looked up from germline, CDR1 is MDHEN and CDR2 is SYDVKM. CDR3 DNA: TGTGCCAGCAGCCCGCCACGTGGGGAGAAGACTGAAGCTTTCTTT. It translates to CASSPPRGEKTEAFF. Full variable domain (outside the CDR3, taken from reference TRBV28 and TRBJ1-1): DVKVTQSSRYLVKRTGEKVFLECVQDMDHENMFWYRQDPGLGLRLIYFSYDVKMKEKGDIPEGYSVSREKKERFSLILESASTNQTSMYLCASSPPRGEKTEAFFGQGTRLTVV.

CDR3 DNA sequence: TGTGCCAGCAGTTTCCCTGGGAGAAACTATGGCTACACCTTC. Translating it yields CASSFPGRNYGYTF. V and J are TRBV28 and TRBJ1-2; D gene ambiguous. V lost 3 bases to trimming and J lost 2 bases, with 10 bases between them. Germline V gene data show CDR1 as MDHEN and CDR2 as SYDVKM. CDR3 length: 14 residues.

The V and J genes are TRBV5-6 and TRBJ2-3; TRBD1 matches 7 bases. The J segment lost 4 bases and the V segment lost 1 base, leaving 12 bases of the junction unmatched. This CDR3 is built from 17 residues. CDR1 and CDR2 (germline): SGHDT, YYEEEE. CDR3 sequence: CASSLLSLGGTPDTQYF. CDR3 in DNA: TGTGCCAGCAGCTTGTTGTCGCTAGGGGGCACCCCAGATACGCAGTATTTT.

The chain employs TRBV30 and TRBJ2-2, with 7 bases fitting TRBD1. Germline V gene lookup returns CDR1 GTSNPN and CDR2 SVGIG (reference sequence). This CDR3 has 16 amino acids. V was pared by 2 bases and J by 4 bases, with 10 bases of the junction left unmatched. In DNA, the CDR3 is TGTGCCTGGAGTCCGAGGGGGCAGGTGGGCACCGGGGAGCTGTTTTTT. Translating it yields CAWSPRGQVGTGELFF.

The V and J genes are TRBV19 and TRBJ1-1; D gene ambiguous. The ends were cut back, 1 base at V and 5 bases at J, with 11 bases in the middle. Germline V gene lookup returns CDR1 LNHDA and CDR2 SQIVND (reference sequence). The CDR3 contains 14 residues. CDR3 loop: CASSIVLGWTEAFF. Written as DNA, the CDR3 is TGTGCCAGTAGTATAGTCCTCGGTTGGACTGAAGCTTTCTTT. Based on the CDR3 plus reference TRBV19 and TRBJ1-1, the full variable domain is DGGITQSPKYLFRKEGQNVTLSCEQNLNHDAMYWYRQDPGQGLRLIYYSQIVNDFQKGDIAEGYSVSREKKESFPLTVTSAQKNPTAFYLCASSIVLGWTEAFFGQGTRLTVV.

This clone was seen just once. The chain has TRBV5-1 and TRBJ2-5; D might be TRBD2 (6 bases). Trimming cost V 0 bases and J 7 bases, with 13 bases left between them. CDR3 size: 14 residues. In germline, CDR1 is SGHRS, CDR2 YFSETQ. The CDR3 DNA sequence: TGCGCCAGCAGCTTGGCCGCTACCGGGGGGACCCAGTACTTC. Protein product: CASSLAATGGTQYF.

V and J are TRBV9 and TRBJ2-1, with D maybe TRBD1 (5 bases). Trimming removed 3 bases from V and 2 bases from J, with 6 bases in between. CDR3 size: 13 residues. In germline, CDR1 is SGDLS, CDR2 YYNGEE. The CDR3 coding sequence is TGTGCCAGCAGCGAGGGGCCCTACAATGAGCAGTTCTTC. It encodes CASSEGPYNEQFF.

This rearrangement joins TRBV6-1 to TRBJ1-1; no reliable D call. This CDR3 comprises 14 residues. The germline V gene encodes CDR1 MNHNS and CDR2 SASEGT. V was cut by 0 bases and J by 3 bases, with 8 bases left in between. As DNA, the CDR3 is TGTGCCAGCAGTGAAGCCTCCGGGGACACTGAAGCTTTCTTT. Translating gives CASSEASGDTEAFF.

V is TRBV29-1 and J is TRBJ2-7, with a tentative D call TRBD2 (5 bases). The CDR3 runs 12 residues. Between the trimmed V and J ends, which lost 6 bases and 2 bases, there was a span of 11 bases. Germline V gene data show CDR1 as SQVTM and CDR2 as ANQGSEA. CDR3: CSVARGAYEQYF. CDR3 nucleotide sequence: TGCAGCGTGGCACGGGGTGCCTACGAGCAGTACTTC.

The V call is TRBV30, the J call TRBJ1-1; D gene unclear. The CDR3 loop spans 13 amino acids. Germline lookup yields CDR1 GTSNPN and CDR2 SVGIG (reference sequence). Deletions cut 5 bases from V and 1 base from J, with 11 bases between. This chain's CDR3 is CAWSGFRNTEAFF. CDR3 bases: TGTGCCTGGTCAGGTTTTAGGAACACTGAAGCTTTCTTT.

The chain recombines TRBV5-1 with TRBJ2-3, with D perhaps TRBD1 (7 bases). CDR3 length equals 19 residues. The germline gives CDR1 SGHRS, CDR2 YFSETQ. V lost 4 bases, J lost 1 base, and 25 bases lay in between. Written as DNA, the CDR3 is TGCGCCAGCAGCCTCACCCGATGGGCGGGACAGCGACGCACAGATACGCAGTATTTT. It is translated as CASSLTRWAGQRRTDTQYF. Together with reference TRBV5-1 and TRBJ2-3, the CDR3 gives the full variable domain: KAGVTQTPRYLIKTRGQQVTLSCSPISGHRSVSWYQQTPGQGLQFLFEYFSETQRNKGNFPGRFSGRQFSNSRSEMNVSTLELGDSALYLCASSLTRWAGQRRTDTQYFGPGTRLTVL.

The chain uses TRBV7-9 and TRBJ2-7, with 9 bases identical to TRBD1. Germline V CDR1 and CDR2: SEHNR, FQNEAQ (reference sequence). The ends lost 6 bases at V and 6 bases at J; junction bases unmatched: 3. There are 12 residues in the CDR3. The chain's CDR3 is CASSLQGAEQYF. CDR3 DNA: TGTGCCAGCAGTCTACAGGGGGCCGAGCAGTACTTC.

The chain carries TRBV5-4 and TRBJ2-1; TRBD2 matches at 9 bases. V lost 1 base to trimming and J lost 4 bases; unmatched junction nucleotides: 0. Germline V CDR1 and CDR2: SGHNT, YYREEE (reference sequence). The CDR3 sequence is 14 residues long. CDR3: CASSLTSGYNEQFF. The CDR3 region has the DNA TGTGCCAGCAGCTTGACTAGCGGGTACAATGAGCAGTTCTTC.

The rearrangement links TRBV28 to TRBJ1-6; no definite D call. V was pared by 6 bases and J by 5 bases, with 11 bases between. The length of the CDR3 is 14 residues. Per the germline V gene, CDR1 is MDHEN and CDR2 is SYDVKM. CDR3 loop: CASRPPGNNSPLHF. CDR3 DNA sequence: TGTGCCAGCAGGCCGCCGGGGAATAATTCACCCCTCCACTTT.

The V call is TRBV19, the J call TRBJ2-7; a weak D match, TRBD2 (5 bases). V dropped 1 base and J dropped 2 bases, with 9 bases sitting between them. CDR1 is LNHDA and CDR2 is SQIVND in the germline V gene (reference sequence). This CDR3 is 14 amino acids long. CDR3 loop: CASSIVGDAYEQYF. CDR3 sequence (DNA): TGTGCCAGTAGTATAGTCGGGGATGCCTACGAGCAGTACTTC.

The V call is TRBV7-9, the J call TRBJ1-2, with 8 nucleotides matching TRBD1. With V trimmed by 7 bases and J by 5 bases, 9 bases remained unmatched. This CDR3 region has 14 residues. The germline V gene encodes CDR1 SEHNR and CDR2 FQNEAQ (reference sequence). CDR3 nucleotide sequence: TGTGCCAGCAACCCGGGACAGGTGGAATATGGCTACACCTTC. This encodes CASNPGQVEYGYTF. Full variable domain (remainder filled in from reference TRBV7-9 and TRBJ1-2): DTGVSQNPRHKITKRGQNVTFRCDPISEHNRLYWYRQTLGQGPEFLTYFQNEAQLEKSRLLSDRFSAERPKGSFSTLEIQRTEQGDSAMYLCASNPGQVEYGYTFGSGTRLTVV.

This clone was detected only a few times. This chain joins TRBV7-9 and TRBJ1-4; 8 nucleotides match TRBD1. CDR1 and CDR2 from the germline V gene are SEHNR and FQNEAQ (reference sequence). V lost 2 bases and J lost 8; bases outside the gene matches: 7. The CDR3 contains 15 residues. The CDR3 loop is CASSLSGQATEKLFF. CDR3 nucleotides: TGTGCCAGCAGCTTATCGGGACAGGCGACCGAAAAACTGTTTTTT.

V usage is TRBV4-1 and J usage is TRBJ2-2; 8 bases map to TRBD2. This CDR3 spans 16 amino acids. V shed 1 base, J shed 2 bases, and the junction held 3 bases outside the gene matches. The germline V gene has CDR1 MGHRA and CDR2 YSYEKL. In DNA, the CDR3 is TGCGCCAGCAGCCAAGTTCTAGCGGGTAACACCGGGGAGCTGTTTTTT. The encoded protein is CASSQVLAGNTGELFF.

The chain couples TRBV27 to TRBJ1-4, with 7 positions matching TRBD1. The trim removed 3 bases at V and 7 bases at J, leaving 5 bases unmatched. Germline CDR1 MNHEY, CDR2 SMNVEV (reference sequence). This CDR3 has 14 amino acids. The CDR3 spells CASSFTGVSEKLFF. The CDR3 DNA follows: TGTGCCAGCAGTTTTACAGGGGTTAGTGAAAAACTGTTTTTT.

The chain is built from TRBV5-1 and TRBJ2-2, with 7 bases aligning to TRBD1. The V segment lost 0 bases and the J segment 3 bases; nucleotides outside the gene matches: 2. The CDR3 is 15 residues long. Germline V gene data show CDR1 as SGHRS and CDR2 as YFSETQ. The CDR3 reads CASSLETGDTGELFF. For the CDR3, the DNA is TGCGCCAGCAGCTTGGAAACAGGGGACACCGGGGAGCTGTTTTTT.

The rearrangement links TRBV6-5 to TRBJ1-1, with TRBD1 as a possible D gene (5 bases). V lost 5 bases to trimming and J lost 0 bases, with 10 bases between them. The CDR3 consists of 14 residues. The germline CDR1 and CDR2 sequences are MNHEY and SVGAGI. The CDR3 loop reads CASSTGRLNTEAFF. The DNA of the CDR3 is TGTGCCAGCAGTACAGGACGGTTGAACACTGAAGCTTTCTTT.

The J gene is TRBJ1-6, the V gene TRBV5-4, with D possibly matching TRBD1 (5 bases). V was trimmed by 4 bases and J by 5 bases, leaving 16 bases between them. This CDR3 is 16 amino acids long. Per the germline V gene, CDR1 is SGHNT and CDR2 is YYREEE (reference sequence). Here the CDR3 DNA reads TGTGCCAGCAGCACGGGGGGGGAGGCTAATAATTCACCCCTCCACTTT. It translates to CASSTGGEANNSPLHF.

This chain uses TRBV11-2 with TRBJ2-7, with 8 bases fitting TRBD2. The CDR3 runs to 17 residues. V shed 0 bases, J shed 7 bases, and the junction held 14 bases outside the gene matches. The germline V gene has CDR1 SGHAT and CDR2 FQNNGV. In nucleotides, the CDR3 is TGTGCCAGCAGCTTAGATGTTGGGACTAGAGGTTTCGAGGAGCAGTACTTC. It translates to CASSLDVGTRGFEEQYF. Looking up the rest from reference TRBV11-2 and TRBJ2-7 gives the full variable domain: EAGVAQSPRYKIIEKRQSVAFWCNPISGHATLYWYQQILGQGPKLLIQFQNNGVVDDSQLPKDRFSAERLKGVDSTLKIQPAKLEDSAVYLCASSLDVGTRGFEEQYFGPGTRLTVT.

The rearrangement links TRBV4-1 to TRBJ1-3; D gene unclear. The CDR3 has 16 amino acids. The V gene lost 3 bases and the J gene lost 2 bases, with 14 bases spanning the gap. Germline assignment: CDR1 MGHRA and CDR2 YSYEKL. DNA of the CDR3: TGCGCCAGCAGCCACGAGTGGAGCGAGGCTGGAAACACCATATATTTT. It encodes CASSHEWSEAGNTIYF.

V and J are TRBV27 and TRBJ2-7, with TRBD2 matching over 15 bases. With V trimmed by 5 bases and J by 3 bases, 5 bases remained unmatched. Germline V gene lookup returns CDR1 MNHEY and CDR2 SMNVEV (reference sequence). The CDR3 runs to 16 residues. CDR3 sequence reads: CASSTGLAGGNYEQYF. The CDR3, as DNA: TGTGCCAGCAGTACAGGACTAGCGGGAGGGAACTACGAGCAGTACTTC.

The rearrangement uses TRBV5-8 and TRBJ2-7; 9 positions agree with TRBD1. The V gene end was trimmed by 1 base and the J gene end by 4 bases; junction bases not matched to a gene: 12. Germline CDR1 and CDR2: SGHTS and YDEGEE. This CDR3 region has 17 residues. Written as DNA, the CDR3 is TGTGCCAGCAGCTTGAGAGGTTCCGGGACAGGGAATTACGAGCAGTACTTC. This codes for CASSLRGSGTGNYEQYF.

The chain carries TRBV19 and TRBJ2-1, with 7 bases aligning to TRBD2. Trimming removed 3 bases from V and 2 bases from J; junction bases left unmatched: 7. Germline values: CDR1 LNHDA, CDR2 SQIVND (reference sequence). This CDR3 spans 16 amino acids. In nucleotides, the CDR3 is TGTGCCAGTAGTATGCTAGCGGCTATTCCCTACAATGAGCAGTTCTTC. Translating gives CASSMLAAIPYNEQFF.

The chain employs TRBV2 and TRBJ1-2; 11 bases match TRBD1. This CDR3 is 14 amino acids long. The germline CDR1 and CDR2 sequences are SNHLY and FYNNEI. Unmatched junction bases numbered 6, after V lost 6 bases and J lost 6 bases. CDR3 bases: TGTGCCAGCAGCGGGGACAGGGGGTTGAATGGCTACACCTTC. It codes for CASSGDRGLNGYTF.